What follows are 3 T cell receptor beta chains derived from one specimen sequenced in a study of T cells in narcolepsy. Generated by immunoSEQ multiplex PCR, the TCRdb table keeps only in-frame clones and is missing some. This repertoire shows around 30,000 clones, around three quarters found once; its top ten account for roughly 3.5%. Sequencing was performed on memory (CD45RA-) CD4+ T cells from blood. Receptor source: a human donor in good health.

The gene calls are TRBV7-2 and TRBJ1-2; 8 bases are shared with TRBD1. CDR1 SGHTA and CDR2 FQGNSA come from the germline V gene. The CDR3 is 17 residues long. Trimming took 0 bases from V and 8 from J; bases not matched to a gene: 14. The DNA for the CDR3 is TGTGCCAGCAGCTTAGCACCGGGACAGGTGAAGACCTACGGCTACACCTTC. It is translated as CASSLAPGQVKTYGYTF.

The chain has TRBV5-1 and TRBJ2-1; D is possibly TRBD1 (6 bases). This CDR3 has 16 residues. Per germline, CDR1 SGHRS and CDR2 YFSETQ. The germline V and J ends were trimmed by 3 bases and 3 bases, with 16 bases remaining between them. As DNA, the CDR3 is TGCGCCAGCAGCTCAAACGACAGGTTGGTCTACAATGAGCAGTTCTTC. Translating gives CASSSNDRLVYNEQFF.

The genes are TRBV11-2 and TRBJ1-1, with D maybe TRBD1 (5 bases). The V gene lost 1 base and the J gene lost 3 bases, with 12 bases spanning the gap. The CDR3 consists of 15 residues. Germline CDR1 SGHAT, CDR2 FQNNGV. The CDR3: CASSLAGMSDTEAFF. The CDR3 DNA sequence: TGTGCCAGCAGCTTAGCAGGGATGTCGGACACTGAAGCTTTCTTT.